This passage covers 14 T cell receptor beta chains from one sample sequenced in a study of identical twins. TCRdb ran MiXCR on the 5' RACE reads and lists one entry per CDR3 protein. Here the sample spans roughly 690,000 distinct CDR3 sequences, 21% being singletons. This sample also belongs to another study, concerning T cells expressing NK-cell markers.

Sequencing was done on a sample of PBMCs. These receptors were collected from a woman younger than 35 in good health.

This clonotype has a count of ten or more. The J gene is TRBJ1-1, the V gene TRBV20-1, with D possibly matching TRBD1 (5 bases). Trimming cost V 6 bases and J 0 bases, with 14 bases left between them. The CDR3 is made up of 14 amino acids. Germline V lookup: CDR1 DFQATT, CDR2 SNEGSKA (reference sequence). For the CDR3, the DNA is TGCAGTGCCTCAAGGGGAACTATGAACACTGAAGCTTTCTTT. This sequence encodes CSASRGTMNTEAFF.

This clonotype was detected only a few times. The chain has TRBV20-1 and TRBJ2-7; 7 nucleotides line up with TRBD2. There are 13 residues in the CDR3. J gave up 3 bases and V 7 bases, and 9 bases lay outside the gene matches. In germline, CDR1 is DFQATT, CDR2 SNEGSKA (reference sequence). CDR3 protein: CSVLGGGVYEQYF. The CDR3, as DNA: TGCAGTGTGTTGGGCGGGGGTGTCTACGAGCAGTACTTC.

The V and J genes are TRBV7-9 and TRBJ2-7; perhaps TRBD2 as D (6 bases). CDR3 length equals 14 residues. Germline CDR1 and CDR2: SEHNR and FQNEAQ (reference sequence). Trimming took off 1 base at V and 2 bases at J, with 9 bases between the two ends. CDR3 nucleotides: TGTGCCAGCAGCTTAGTAGGGAGGCCCTACGAGCAGTACTTC. This encodes CASSLVGRPYEQYF. Together with reference TRBV7-9 and TRBJ2-7, the CDR3 gives the full variable domain: DTGVSQNPRHKITKRGQNVTFRCDPISEHNRLYWYRQTLGQGPEFLTYFQNEAQLEKSRLLSDRFSAERPKGSFSTLEIQRTEQGDSAMYLCASSLVGRPYEQYFGPGTRLTVT.

V usage is TRBV3-1 and J usage is TRBJ1-1; the match to TRBD1 covers 10 bases. There are 14 residues in the CDR3. With V trimmed by 7 bases and J by 7 bases, 9 bases remained unmatched. Germline V CDR1 and CDR2: LGHDT, YNNKEL (reference sequence). The CDR3 coding sequence is TGTGCCAGCACCCCGACAGGGGGCGCAGGTGAAGCTTTCTTT. It yields the protein CASTPTGGAGEAFF.

The chain couples TRBV7-3 to TRBJ2-1, with 14 positions matching TRBD2. Germline V gene sequence: CDR1 SGHTA, CDR2 FQGTGA. This CDR3 is built from 15 residues. J was trimmed by 6 bases and V by 6 bases; bases with no gene match: 4. The DNA for the CDR3 is TGTGCCAGCAGGGTAGGACTAGCGGGGGGCAATGAGCAGTTCTTC. It codes for CASRVGLAGGNEQFF.

This clonotype was counted a few times. This chain joins TRBV7-9 and TRBJ2-7, with D hard to call. Deletions cut 1 base from V and 7 bases from J, with 8 bases between. CDR1 SEHNR and CDR2 FQNEAQ come from the germline V gene (reference sequence). The CDR3 spans 12 residues. The CDR3: CASSLEPWEQYF. The CDR3 DNA sequence: TGTGCCAGCAGCTTAGAACCGTGGGAGCAGTACTTC.

The chain uses TRBV5-1 and TRBJ2-1; 13 nucleotides align to TRBD2. J was trimmed by 2 bases and V by 4 bases; bases with no gene match: 6. Germline CDR1 and CDR2: SGHRS and YFSETQ. The CDR3 spans 17 residues. The CDR3 nucleotides read TGCGCCAGCAGCCGACAGGGACTAGCGGGGACCTACAATGAGCAGTTCTTC. Translated: CASSRQGLAGTYNEQFF.

This clonotype was seen repeatedly, ten times or more. CDR3 bases: TGCAGTGCTAGCCGGACTAGCGCTTCCTACAATGAGCAGTTCTTC. It translates to CSASRTSASYNEQFF. The gene calls are TRBV20-1 and TRBJ2-1, with 9 bases identical to TRBD2. V dropped 3 bases and J dropped 1; count of bases not matched to a gene: 4. The CDR3 loop spans 15 amino acids. In germline, CDR1 is DFQATT, CDR2 SNEGSKA (reference sequence).

Ten or more counts support this clonotype. The chain carries TRBV3-1 and TRBJ2-5; 7 bases line up with TRBD2. This CDR3 has 17 residues. V gave up 4 bases and J gave up 2 bases; unmatched junction bases: 13. In germline, CDR1 is LGHDT, CDR2 YNNKEL (reference sequence). In DNA form, the CDR3 reads TGTGCCAGCAGCCCCTGGGGAGGGACGGAGCCTCAAGAGACCCAGTACTTC. Its protein is CASSPWGGTEPQETQYF.

This clonotype has more than one count but fewer than ten. This chain connects TRBV12-3 or TRBV12-4 to TRBJ2-1, with 7 bases identical to TRBD2. The CDR3 is 16 residues long. V trimming: 6 bases; J trimming: 0 bases; junction bases outside the gene matches: 8. CDR3 in amino acids: CASRTAAGSSYNEQFF. DNA for the CDR3: TGTGCCAGCAGGACTGCAGCGGGGAGCTCCTACAATGAGCAGTTCTTC.

There are a few counts of this clonotype. The V gene is TRBV12-3 or TRBV12-4, the J gene TRBJ1-2, with TRBD1 matching over 10 bases. V was pared by 6 bases and J by 0 bases, with 10 bases of the junction left unmatched. The CDR3 consists of 17 residues. This CDR3 is CASSIGTGVLANYGYTF. DNA of the CDR3: TGTGCCAGCAGCATTGGGACAGGGGTATTAGCTAACTATGGCTACACCTTC.

The rearrangement uses TRBV29-1 and TRBJ2-3, with D tentatively TRBD2 (6 bases). V gave up 4 bases and J gave up 5 bases, with 13 bases separating them. The CDR3 loop spans 13 amino acids. Germline assignment: CDR1 SQVTM and CDR2 ANQGSEA. CDR3 nucleotide sequence: TGCAGCGTTGGCACGGACTACCAAGATACGCAGTATTTT. The encoded protein is CSVGTDYQDTQYF.

This clonotype was seen only a few times. The chain couples TRBV29-1 to TRBJ1-3; unclear D gene. CDR3 length: 14 residues. CDR1 is SQVTM and CDR2 is ANQGSEA in the germline V gene. V was shortened by 7 bases and J by 0 bases, with 13 bases between the two germline ends. The CDR3 coding sequence is TGCAGCGCTAGAGGAGCCACCTCTGGAAACACCATATATTTT. This encodes CSARGATSGNTIYF.

The genes are TRBV15 and TRBJ2-3, with D maybe TRBD2 (5 bases). CDR3 length: 13 residues. V lost 1 base to trimming and J lost 8 bases, with 10 bases between them. Germline-derived CDR1 and CDR2 are LNHNV and YYDKDF (reference sequence). The CDR3: CATSRGERSTQYF. The DNA for the CDR3 is TGTGCCACCAGCAGAGGGGAGAGGAGTACGCAGTATTTT. The full variable domain, with the rest looked up from reference TRBV15 and TRBJ2-3, is DAMVIQNPRYQVTQFGKPVTLSCSQTLNHNVMYWYQQKSSQAPKLLFHYYDKDFNNEADTPDNFQSRRPNTSFCFLDIRSPGLGDTAMYLCATSRGERSTQYFGPGTRLTVL.